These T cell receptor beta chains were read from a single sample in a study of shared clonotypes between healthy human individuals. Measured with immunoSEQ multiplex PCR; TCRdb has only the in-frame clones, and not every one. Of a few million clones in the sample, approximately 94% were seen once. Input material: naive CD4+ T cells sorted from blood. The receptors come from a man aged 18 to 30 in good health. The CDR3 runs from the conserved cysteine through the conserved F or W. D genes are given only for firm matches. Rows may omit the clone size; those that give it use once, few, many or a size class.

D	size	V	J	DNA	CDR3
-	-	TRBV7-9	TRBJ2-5	TGTGCCAGCAGCTTTTTAGAGTTCGAGACCCAGTACTTC	CASSFLEFETQYF
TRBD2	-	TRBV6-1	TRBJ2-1	TGTGCCAGCAGTGTTAGCGGGGGGGTCAATGAGCAGTTCTTC	CASSVSGGVNEQFF
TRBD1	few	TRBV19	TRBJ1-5	TGTGCCAGTAGTAGCCGGGACAGGGGAGGAAGCAATCAGCCCCAGCATTTT	CASSSRDRGGSNQPQHF
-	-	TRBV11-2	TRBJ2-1	TGTGCCAGCAGCTTAGGTTTTCTCAATGAGCAGTTCTTC	CASSLGFLNEQFF
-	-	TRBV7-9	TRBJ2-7	TGTGCCAGCAGCAGGACTGTGTACGAGCAGTACTTC	CASSRTVYEQYF
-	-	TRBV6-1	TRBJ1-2	TGTGCCAGCTCAATGGGACCTATGAACTATGGCTGCACCTTC	CASSMGPMNYGCTF
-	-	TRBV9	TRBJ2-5	TGTGCCAGCAGCGTAGAGAGTGAGACCCAGTACTTC	CASSVESETQYF
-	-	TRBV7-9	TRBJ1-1	TGTGCCAGCAGCTTAACTGAAGCTTTCTTT	CASSLTEAFF
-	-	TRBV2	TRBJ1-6	TGTGCCAGCAGTGAAGCAGGGACGGCCAATTCACCCCTCCACTTT	CASSEAGTANSPLHF
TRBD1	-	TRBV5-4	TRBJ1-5	TGTGCCAGCAGCTTACAGGGGAGCAATCAGCCCCAGCATTTT	CASSLQGSNQPQHF
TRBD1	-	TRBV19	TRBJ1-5	TGTGCCAGTAGTATCCCAGGGGGTAGCAATCAGCCCCAGCATTTT	CASSIPGGSNQPQHF
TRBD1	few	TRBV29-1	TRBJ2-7	TGCAGCGTCGCCCCCGGGACAGGGAGTCACGAGCAGTACTTC	CSVAPGTGSHEQYF
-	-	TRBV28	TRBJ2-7	TGTGCCACCGGTAGCCCCAGGAGCTACGAGCAGTACTTC	CATGSPRSYEQYF
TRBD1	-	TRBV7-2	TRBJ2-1	TGTGCCAGCTCAACCCGAGGGACAGGGGGTAGGGGCAATGAGCAGTTCTTC	CASSTRGTGGRGNEQFF
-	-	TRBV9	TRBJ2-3	TGTGCCAGCAGCCCGGAGCCAGTATGGAGTGAAGCCGATACGCAGTATTTT	CASSPEPVWSEADTQYF
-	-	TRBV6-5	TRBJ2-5	TGTGCCAGCAGTTCACAGGGCGTGGGATCAGAGACCCAGTACTTC	CASSSQGVGSETQYF
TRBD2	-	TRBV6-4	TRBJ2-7	TGTGCCAGCAGTGTTGAAGCGGGAGAGTACTACGAGCAGTACTTC	CASSVEAGEYYEQYF